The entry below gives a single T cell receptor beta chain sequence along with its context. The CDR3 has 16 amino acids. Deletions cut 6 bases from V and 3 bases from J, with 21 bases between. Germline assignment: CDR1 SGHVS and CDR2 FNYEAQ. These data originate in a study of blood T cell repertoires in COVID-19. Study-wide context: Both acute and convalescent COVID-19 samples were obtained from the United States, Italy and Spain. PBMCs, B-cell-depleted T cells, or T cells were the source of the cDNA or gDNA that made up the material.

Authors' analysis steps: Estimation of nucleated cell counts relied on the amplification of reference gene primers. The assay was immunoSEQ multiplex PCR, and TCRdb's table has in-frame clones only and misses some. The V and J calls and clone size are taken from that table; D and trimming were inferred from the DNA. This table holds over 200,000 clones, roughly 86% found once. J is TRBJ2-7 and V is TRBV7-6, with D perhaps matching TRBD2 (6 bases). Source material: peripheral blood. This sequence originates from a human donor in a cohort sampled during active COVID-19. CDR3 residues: CASSVLYGGVDYEQYF. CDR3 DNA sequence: TGTGCCAGCAGTGTCCTGTATGGCGGGGTGGACTACGAGCAGTACTTC.